The 18 T cell receptor beta chains reported below all come from one sample, sequenced in a study of human T cells and chemical hapten exposure. Time point denoted: patch test 2, 6 weeks after DPC sensitization. As to treatment: therapeutic diphenylcyclopropenone sensitization with weekly scalp DPC. TCRdb re-derived calls from the RACE reads in MiXCR, one entry per CDR3 protein. The sample gives roughly 140,000 distinct CDR3 sequences, 10% to 15% of which show up once; about 1.3% is in the top ten. This specimen was whole blood, taken in connection with sensitization to the hapten diphenylcyclopropenone (DPC). All receptors come from a woman aged 45 to 65 with alopecia areata. Some clones in this sample may be carry-over from other donors' samples.

The V and J genes are TRBV28 and TRBJ1-6; no clear D gene. The CDR3 totals 10 residues. V was trimmed by 5 bases and J by 14 bases, leaving 7 bases between them. The germline CDR1 and CDR2 sequences are MDHEN and SYDVKM. CDR3: CASSRTALHF. CDR3 in DNA: TGTGCCAGCAGTCGGACGGCCCTCCACTTT.

The chain is built from TRBV5-5 and TRBJ2-3; D is undetermined. Germline V gives CDR1 SGHKS, CDR2 YYEKEE (reference sequence). Trimming took off 0 bases at V and 2 bases at J, with 7 bases between the two ends. The CDR3 is 14 residues long. The CDR3 DNA sequence: TGTGCCAGCAGCTTGGATCAGGCCACAGATACGCAGTATTTT. Translating it yields CASSLDQATDTQYF. The variable domain in full, completed from reference TRBV5-5 and TRBJ2-3, reads DAGVTQSPTHLIKTRGQQVTLRCSPISGHKSVSWYQQVLGQGPQFIFQYYEKEERGRGNFPDRFSARQFPNYSSELNVNALLLGDSALYLCASSLDQATDTQYFGPGTRLTVL.

The chain carries TRBV5-6 and TRBJ1-5; the D is unclear. V gave up 2 bases and J gave up 3 bases, with 18 bases separating them. The V gene's germline CDR1 is SGHDT and CDR2 YYEEEE. The CDR3 length is 17 residues. The CDR3: CASSFRAPGVDNQPQHF. The CDR3 DNA follows: TGTGCCAGCAGCTTTAGGGCCCCCGGGGTAGACAATCAGCCCCAGCATTTT.

The chain uses TRBV29-1 and TRBJ2-7; possibly TRBD1 or TRBD2 for D (5 bases each). CDR1 is SQVTM, CDR2 ANQGSEA, per germline. Trimming removed 6 bases from V and 4 bases from J, with 10 bases in between. The CDR3 loop spans 11 amino acids. CDR3 coding DNA: TGCAGCGTCTTCGGGGCTTACGAGCAGTACTTC. Protein: CSVFGAYEQYF.

This clonotype was seen a few times. The chain has TRBV29-1 and TRBJ2-1; TRBD1 is a possible D gene (6 bases). Germline V gene lookup returns CDR1 SQVTM and CDR2 ANQGSEA. CDR3 size: 12 residues. Trimming removed 4 bases from V and 6 bases from J, with 10 bases in between. CDR3 sequence reads: CSVGSGVNEQFF. CDR3 in DNA: TGCAGCGTTGGATCAGGGGTCAATGAGCAGTTCTTC.

The CDR3 region has the DNA TGTGCCAGCAGCCTGTCCGGGACTCCCATGGGCGCAGATACGCAGTATTTT. Its protein is CASSLSGTPMGADTQYF. The chain has TRBV11-2 and TRBJ2-3; possibly TRBD2 for D (6 bases). This CDR3 has 17 amino acids. Looked up from germline, CDR1 is SGHAT and CDR2 is FQNNGV. The V end lost 5 bases, the J end lost 4 bases, and 22 bases lay between the germline ends.

This clonotype turned up a few times. The rearrangement links TRBV2 to TRBJ2-1; perhaps D is TRBD1 or TRBD2 (5 bases each). The germline gives CDR1 SNHLY, CDR2 FYNNEI. The V gene lost 5 bases and the J gene lost 8 bases, with 10 bases spanning the gap. The CDR3 contains 12 residues. CDR3 in DNA: TGTGCCAGCAGTCTTACGGGGCATGAGCAGTTCTTC. This codes for CASSLTGHEQFF.

This clonotype was counted between two and nine times. This CDR3 fails to terminate in the conserved phenylalanine or tryptophan, so it likely reflects a read error. No DNA is shown, since the ends of the CDR3 on it are uncertain; the CDR3 is the one TCRdb lists. The gene calls are TRBV29-1 and TRBJ1-4. The germline V gene encodes CDR1 SQVTM and CDR2 ANQGSEA. The CDR3 numbers 11 amino acids, ends counted. The CDR3 sequence is CSVGLTRVLPL.

This clonotype appeared many times. The chain joins TRBV7-2 to TRBJ2-1, with TRBD2 as a possible D gene (5 bases). Germline CDR1 SGHTA, CDR2 FQGNSA. The CDR3 length is 12 residues. The germline V and J ends were trimmed by 5 bases and 6 bases, with 8 bases remaining between them. The CDR3 sequence is CASSRGVNEQFF. CDR3 sequence (DNA): TGTGCCAGCAGCCGGGGAGTCAATGAGCAGTTCTTC.

The gene calls are TRBV6-1 and TRBJ2-5; D remains ambiguous. Germline-derived CDR1 and CDR2 are MNHNS and SASEGT. Trimming took 5 bases from V and 5 from J, leaving 15 bases between them. The CDR3 is made up of 14 amino acids. In nucleotides, the CDR3 is TGTGCCAGCAGTTCTAGGTCCCCTCCCGAGACCCAGTACTTC. Protein product: CASSSRSPPETQYF.

This clonotype was recorded a few times. The chain employs TRBV5-1 and TRBJ1-1; 7 bases align to TRBD1. Germline V gives CDR1 SGHRS, CDR2 YFSETQ. This CDR3 region has 14 residues. Trimming at V came to 3 bases and at J to 5 bases, leaving 7 bases not matched to a gene. The CDR3 DNA reads as TGCGCCAGCAGCTCAACCCGACAGGGAACTGAAGCTTTCTTT. It yields the protein CASSSTRQGTEAFF.

This clonotype was counted between two and nine times. This chain joins TRBV11-3 and TRBJ2-5; D is possibly TRBD2 (5 bases). In germline, CDR1 is SGHNT, CDR2 YENEEA. The CDR3 sequence is 14 residues long. Trimming took 5 bases from V and 1 from J, leaving 11 bases between them. As DNA, the CDR3 is TGTGCCAGCAGCGTTAGCGACCTCCAAGAGACCCAGTACTTC. It specifies CASSVSDLQETQYF. Looking up the rest from reference TRBV11-3 and TRBJ2-5 gives the full variable domain: EAGVVQSPRYKIIEKKQPVAFWCNPISGHNTLYWYLQNLGQGPELLIRYENEEAVDDSQLPKDRFSAERLKGVDSTLKIQPAELGDSAVYLCASSVSDLQETQYFGPGTRLLVL.

The chain joins TRBV20-1 to TRBJ2-7; tentative D call: TRBD2 (5 bases). The CDR3 is 13 residues long. CDR1 DFQATT and CDR2 SNEGSKA come from the germline V gene (reference sequence). V lost 8 bases and J lost 7, with 21 bases in between. The CDR3 DNA reads TGCAGTCCTACAGACTACCACCTAGGGGAGCAGTACTTC. Residues: CSPTDYHLGEQYF.

The V gene is TRBV12-3 or TRBV12-4, the J gene TRBJ2-1, with a weak D call TRBD2 (6 bases). CDR3 size: 12 residues. Trimming pared 2 bases from V and 12 bases from J, leaving 11 bases between. This chain's CDR3 is CASSLSLASQFF. CDR3 nucleotide sequence: TGTGCCAGCAGTTTAAGTCTAGCGTCGCAGTTCTTC.

This clonotype was seen ten or more times. This chain links TRBV6-6 with TRBJ1-3, with D hard to call. V was pared by 3 bases and J by 3 bases, with 21 bases between. The CDR3 totals 18 residues. In germline, CDR1 is MNHNY, CDR2 SVGAGI (reference sequence). CDR3 sequence reads: CASSYGREVWIRGNTIYF. In DNA, the CDR3 is TGTGCCAGCAGTTATGGCAGAGAGGTATGGATTCGTGGAAACACCATATATTTT.

The J gene is TRBJ2-1, the V gene TRBV7-9; 7 nucleotides agree with TRBD2. CDR1 and CDR2 from the germline V gene are SEHNR and FQNEAQ (reference sequence). The CDR3 totals 13 residues. The V and J ends lost 3 bases and 7 bases, in that order; junction bases with no gene match: 3. The CDR3 nucleotides are TGTGCCAGCAGCTTGTTGGGGGGGAATGAGCAGTTCTTC. This sequence encodes CASSLLGGNEQFF.

This clonotype was detected a few times. This chain joins TRBV7-2 and TRBJ1-1; unclear D gene. The CDR3 consists of 14 residues. Germline loops: CDR1 SGHTA, CDR2 FQGNSA. V gave up 2 bases and J gave up 2 bases, with 9 bases separating them. This CDR3 is CASSLFSSNTEAFF. CDR3 sequence (DNA): TGTGCCAGCAGCTTATTTAGTTCTAACACTGAAGCTTTCTTT. Full variable domain (missing parts from reference TRBV7-2 and TRBJ1-1): GAGVSQSPSNKVTEKGKDVELRCDPISGHTALYWYRQSLGQGLEFLIYFQGNSAPDKSGLPSDRFSAERTGGSVSTLTIQRTQQEDSAVYLCASSLFSSNTEAFFGQGTRLTVV.

This chain links TRBV5-1 with TRBJ2-7; tentatively, D is TRBD1 (7 bases). From germline, CDR1 is SGHRS and CDR2 YFSETQ. The V end was cut by 4 bases, the J end by 1 base, with 15 bases between. The CDR3 is 15 amino acids. CDR3 in amino acids: CASSRGGGDSYEQYF. The DNA of the CDR3 is TGCGCCAGCAGCCGCGGAGGGGGCGATTCCTACGAGCAGTACTTC.